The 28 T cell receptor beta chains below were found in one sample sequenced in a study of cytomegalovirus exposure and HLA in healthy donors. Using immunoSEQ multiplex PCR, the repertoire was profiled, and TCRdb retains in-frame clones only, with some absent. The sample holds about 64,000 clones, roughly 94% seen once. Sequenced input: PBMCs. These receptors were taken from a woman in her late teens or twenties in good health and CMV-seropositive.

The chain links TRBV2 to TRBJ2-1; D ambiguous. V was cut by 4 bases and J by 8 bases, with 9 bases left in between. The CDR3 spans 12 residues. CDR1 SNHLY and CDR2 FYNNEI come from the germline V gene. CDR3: CASSGLQYEQFF. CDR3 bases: TGTGCCAGCAGTGGATTACAATATGAGCAGTTCTTC. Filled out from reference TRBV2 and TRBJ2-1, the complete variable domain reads EPEVTQTPSHQVTQMGQEVILRCVPISNHLYFYWYRQILGQKVEFLVSFYNNEISEKSEIFDDQFSVERPDGSNFTLKIRSTKLEDSAMYFCASSGLQYEQFFGPGTRLTVL.

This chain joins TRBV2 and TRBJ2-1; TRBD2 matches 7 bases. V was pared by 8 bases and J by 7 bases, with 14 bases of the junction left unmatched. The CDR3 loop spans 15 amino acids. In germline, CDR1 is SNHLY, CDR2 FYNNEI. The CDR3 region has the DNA TGTGCCAGCCGCCGGGCTAGCGGAGGGGCTAATGAGCAGTTCTTC. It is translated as CASRRASGGANEQFF.

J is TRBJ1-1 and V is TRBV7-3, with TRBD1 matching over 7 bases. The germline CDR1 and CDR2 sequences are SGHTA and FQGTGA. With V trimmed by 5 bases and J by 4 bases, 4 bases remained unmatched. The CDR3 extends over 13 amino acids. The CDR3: CASSPDRATEAFF. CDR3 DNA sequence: TGTGCCAGCAGCCCCGACAGGGCCACTGAAGCTTTCTTT.

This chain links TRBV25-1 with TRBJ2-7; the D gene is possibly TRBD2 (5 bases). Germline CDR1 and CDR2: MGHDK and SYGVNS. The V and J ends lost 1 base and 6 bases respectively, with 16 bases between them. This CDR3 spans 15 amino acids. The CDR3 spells CASSESGRRGGEQYF. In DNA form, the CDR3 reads TGTGCCAGCAGTGAATCGGGAAGGAGAGGTGGCGAGCAGTACTTC.

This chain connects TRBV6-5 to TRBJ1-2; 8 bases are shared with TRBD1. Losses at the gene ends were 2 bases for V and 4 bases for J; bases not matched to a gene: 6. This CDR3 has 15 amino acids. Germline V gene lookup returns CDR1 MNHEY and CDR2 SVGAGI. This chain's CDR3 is CASSYAEDRVYGYTF. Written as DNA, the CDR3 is TGTGCCAGCAGTTACGCTGAGGACAGGGTCTATGGCTACACCTTC.

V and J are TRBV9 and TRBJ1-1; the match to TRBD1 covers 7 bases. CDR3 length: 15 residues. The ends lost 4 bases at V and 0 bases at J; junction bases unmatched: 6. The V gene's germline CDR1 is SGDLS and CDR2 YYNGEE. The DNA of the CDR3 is TGTGCCAGCAGCCCAAGACAGGGCGTGAACACTGAAGCTTTCTTT. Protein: CASSPRQGVNTEAFF.

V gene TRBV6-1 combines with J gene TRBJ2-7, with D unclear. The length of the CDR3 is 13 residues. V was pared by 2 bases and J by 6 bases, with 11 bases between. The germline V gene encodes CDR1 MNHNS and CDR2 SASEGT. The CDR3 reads CASSELVIGEQYF. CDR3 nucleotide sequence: TGTGCCAGCAGTGAACTAGTGATTGGCGAGCAGTACTTC.

CDR3 in DNA: TGTGCCAGTAGTATAAAATTAGTCGGCGGGGTCTTAGAGCAGTACTTC. Protein: CASSIKLVGGVLEQYF. The rearrangement joins TRBV19 to TRBJ2-7; possibly TRBD2 for D (6 bases). This CDR3 has 16 amino acids. CDR1 LNHDA and CDR2 SQIVND come from the germline V gene (reference sequence). Trimming stripped 2 bases from V and 7 bases from J, with 21 bases between. Combining the CDR3 with reference TRBV19 and TRBJ2-7 gives the whole variable domain DGGITQSPKYLFRKEGQNVTLSCEQNLNHDAMYWYRQDPGQGLRLIYYSQIVNDFQKGDIAEGYSVSREKKESFPLTVTSAQKNPTAFYLCASSIKLVGGVLEQYFGPGTRLTVT.

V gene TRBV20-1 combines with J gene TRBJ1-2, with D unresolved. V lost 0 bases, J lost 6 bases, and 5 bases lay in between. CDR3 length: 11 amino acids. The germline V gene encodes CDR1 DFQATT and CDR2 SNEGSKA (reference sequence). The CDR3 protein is CSARDANGYTF. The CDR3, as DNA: TGCAGTGCTAGAGATGCGAATGGCTACACCTTC.

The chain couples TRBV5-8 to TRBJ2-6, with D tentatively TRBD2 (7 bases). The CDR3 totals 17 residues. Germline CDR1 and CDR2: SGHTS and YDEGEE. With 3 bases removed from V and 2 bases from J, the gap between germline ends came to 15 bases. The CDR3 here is CASSWTGGVAGANVLTF. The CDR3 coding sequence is TGTGCCAGCAGCTGGACGGGGGGCGTCGCTGGGGCCAACGTCCTGACTTTC.

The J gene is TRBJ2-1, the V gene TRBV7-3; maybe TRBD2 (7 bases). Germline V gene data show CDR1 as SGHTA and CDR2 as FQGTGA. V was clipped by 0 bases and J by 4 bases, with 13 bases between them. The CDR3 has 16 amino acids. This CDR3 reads CASSLTAGAGYNEQFF. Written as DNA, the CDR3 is TGTGCCAGCAGCTTAACCGCGGGGGCGGGATACAATGAGCAGTTCTTC.

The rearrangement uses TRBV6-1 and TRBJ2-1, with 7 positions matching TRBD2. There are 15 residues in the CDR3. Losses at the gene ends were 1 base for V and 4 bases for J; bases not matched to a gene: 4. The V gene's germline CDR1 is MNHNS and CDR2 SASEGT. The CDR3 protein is CASSEELAPYNEQFF. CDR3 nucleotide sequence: TGTGCCAGCAGTGAAGAACTAGCGCCATACAATGAGCAGTTCTTC.

The CDR3 sequence is CASSLLAGGNTGELFF. Written as DNA, the CDR3 is TGTGCCAGCAGCTTGTTAGCGGGGGGGAACACCGGGGAGCTGTTTTTT. The rearrangement joins TRBV5-4 to TRBJ2-2; 10 bases fit TRBD2. The CDR3 is 16 residues long. Germline V gives CDR1 SGHNT, CDR2 YYREEE (reference sequence). J gave up 1 base and V 1 base, and 1 base lay outside the gene matches.

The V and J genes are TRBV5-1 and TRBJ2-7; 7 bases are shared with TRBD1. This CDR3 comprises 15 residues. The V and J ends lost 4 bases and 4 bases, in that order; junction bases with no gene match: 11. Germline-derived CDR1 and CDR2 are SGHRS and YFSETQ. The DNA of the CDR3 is TGCGCCAGCAGCGCCGGACAGGCCCGAGGGTACGAGCAGTACTTC. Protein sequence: CASSAGQARGYEQYF.

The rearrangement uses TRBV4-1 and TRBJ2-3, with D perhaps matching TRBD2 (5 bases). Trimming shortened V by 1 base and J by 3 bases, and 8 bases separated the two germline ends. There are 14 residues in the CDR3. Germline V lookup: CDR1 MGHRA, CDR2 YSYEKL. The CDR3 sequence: CASSQAEGTDTQYF. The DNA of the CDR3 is TGCGCCAGCAGCCAAGCCGAGGGTACAGATACGCAGTATTTT.

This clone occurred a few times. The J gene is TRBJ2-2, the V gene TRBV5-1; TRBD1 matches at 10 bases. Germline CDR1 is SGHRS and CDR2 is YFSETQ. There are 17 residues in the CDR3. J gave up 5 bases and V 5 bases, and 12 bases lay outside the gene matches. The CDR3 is CASSWTGGTLGTGELFF. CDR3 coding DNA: TGCGCCAGCAGTTGGACAGGGGGGACTCTCGGAACCGGGGAGCTGTTTTTT.

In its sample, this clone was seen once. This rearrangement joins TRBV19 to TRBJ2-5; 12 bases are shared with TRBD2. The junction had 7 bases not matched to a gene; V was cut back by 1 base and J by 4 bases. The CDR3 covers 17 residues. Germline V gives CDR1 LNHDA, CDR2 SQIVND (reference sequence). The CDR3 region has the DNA TGTGCCAGTAGTATAGCCCTGACTAGCGGGAGAAGAGAGACCCAGTACTTC. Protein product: CASSIALTSGRRETQYF.

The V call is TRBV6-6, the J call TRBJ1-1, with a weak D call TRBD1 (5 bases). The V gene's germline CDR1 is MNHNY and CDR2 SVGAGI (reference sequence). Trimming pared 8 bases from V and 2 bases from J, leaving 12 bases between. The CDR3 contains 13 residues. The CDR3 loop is CASLGRVNTEAFF. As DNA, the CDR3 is TGTGCCAGCTTGGGCAGGGTCAACACTGAAGCTTTCTTT.

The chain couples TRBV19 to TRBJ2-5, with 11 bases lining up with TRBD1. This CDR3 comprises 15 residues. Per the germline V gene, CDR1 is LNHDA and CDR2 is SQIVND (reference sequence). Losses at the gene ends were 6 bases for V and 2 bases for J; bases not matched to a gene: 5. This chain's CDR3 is CASSEDRGLQETQYF. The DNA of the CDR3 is TGTGCCAGTAGCGAGGACAGGGGGCTGCAAGAGACCCAGTACTTC.

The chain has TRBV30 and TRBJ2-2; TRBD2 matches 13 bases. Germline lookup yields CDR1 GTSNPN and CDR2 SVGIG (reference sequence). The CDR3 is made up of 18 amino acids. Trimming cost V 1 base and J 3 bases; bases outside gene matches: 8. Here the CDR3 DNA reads TGTGCCTGGAGTGAGTCCGCGGGACTAGCGGGATACACCGGGGAGCTGTTTTTT. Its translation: CAWSESAGLAGYTGELFF.

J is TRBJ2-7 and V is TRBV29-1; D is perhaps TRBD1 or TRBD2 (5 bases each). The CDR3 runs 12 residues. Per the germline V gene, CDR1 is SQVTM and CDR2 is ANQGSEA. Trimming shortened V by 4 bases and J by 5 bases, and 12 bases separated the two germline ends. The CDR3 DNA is TGCAGCGTTGGAGAGGGGAGCGACGAGCAGTACTTC. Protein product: CSVGEGSDEQYF.

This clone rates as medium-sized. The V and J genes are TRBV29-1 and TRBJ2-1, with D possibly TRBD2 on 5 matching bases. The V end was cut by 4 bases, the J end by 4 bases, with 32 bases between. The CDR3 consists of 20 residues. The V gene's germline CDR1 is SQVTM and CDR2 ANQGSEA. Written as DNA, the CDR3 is TGCAGCGTTGTTTGTTTAATGCGTGAAGGACGTTCGGGGATTTACAATGAGCAGTTCTTC. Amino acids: CSVVCLMREGRSGIYNEQFF.

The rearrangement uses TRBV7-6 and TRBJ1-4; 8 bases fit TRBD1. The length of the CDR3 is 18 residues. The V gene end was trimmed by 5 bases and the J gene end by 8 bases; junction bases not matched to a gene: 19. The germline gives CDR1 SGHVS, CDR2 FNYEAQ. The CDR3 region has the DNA TGTGCCAGCAGCCCACAAGTCCCGGGACAGGTCGGGGCCGAAAAACTGTTTTTT. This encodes CASSPQVPGQVGAEKLFF.

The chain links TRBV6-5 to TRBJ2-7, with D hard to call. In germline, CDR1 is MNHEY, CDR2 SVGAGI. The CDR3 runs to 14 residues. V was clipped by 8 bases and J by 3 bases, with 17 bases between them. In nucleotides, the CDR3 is TGTGCCAGCTCTGTTGGCAGAAAAGACTACGAGCAGTACTTC. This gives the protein CASSVGRKDYEQYF.

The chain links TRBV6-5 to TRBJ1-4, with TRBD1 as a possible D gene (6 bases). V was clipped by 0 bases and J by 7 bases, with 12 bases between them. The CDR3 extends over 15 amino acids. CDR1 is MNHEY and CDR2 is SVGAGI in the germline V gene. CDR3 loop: CASSYSSGTTEKLFF. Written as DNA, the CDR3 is TGTGCCAGCAGTTACTCGTCCGGGACAACTGAAAAACTGTTTTTT.

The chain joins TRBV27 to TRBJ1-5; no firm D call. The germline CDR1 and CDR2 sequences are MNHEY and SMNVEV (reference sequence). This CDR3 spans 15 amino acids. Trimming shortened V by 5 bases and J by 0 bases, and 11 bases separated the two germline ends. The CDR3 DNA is TGTGCCAGCAGTAGCGAAGGCCTTAGCAATCAGCCCCAGCATTTT. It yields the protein CASSSEGLSNQPQHF.

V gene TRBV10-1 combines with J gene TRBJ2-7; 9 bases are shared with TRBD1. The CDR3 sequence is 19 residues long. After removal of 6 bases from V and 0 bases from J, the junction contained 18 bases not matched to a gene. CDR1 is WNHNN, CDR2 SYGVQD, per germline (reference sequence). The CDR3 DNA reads TGCGCCAGCAGCGACGTCCGGGTAATTTGGGACAGGGACTCCTACGAGCAGTACTTC. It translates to CASSDVRVIWDRDSYEQYF.

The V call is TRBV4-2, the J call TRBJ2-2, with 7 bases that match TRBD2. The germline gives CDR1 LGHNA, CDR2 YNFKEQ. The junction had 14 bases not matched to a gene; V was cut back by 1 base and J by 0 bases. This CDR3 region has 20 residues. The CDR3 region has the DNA TGTGCCAGCAGCCAAGGAACGCTATCGGGGGGAAGCGCGAACACCGGGGAGCTGTTTTTT. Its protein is CASSQGTLSGGSANTGELFF.